The clone carrying this T cell receptor (beta chain) was seen many times. Its specificity is unknown. This sample is drawn from a study of post-analysis software for immune sequencing data. Across the study: Patients with relapsing-remitting, secondary progressive and progressive-relapsing multiple sclerosis courses were all represented.

The authors incorporated unique molecular identifiers into the TCR beta cDNA libraries. It was from approximately 0.91 to 9.4 million T cells that around 500,000 cDNA molecules came. A single record per CDR3 protein comes from TCRdb applying MiXCR to the PCR reads. This sample carries about 400,000 distinct CDR3 sequences, less than 40% of them seen once, and the ten largest clones take about an eighth. The study, taken as a whole, reports: Analysis by F measure revealed that same-batch samples clustered strongly together. Four to six TRBV segments appeared more often in patients than in controls, and TRBV5-6, TRBV5-1 and TRBV20-1 were among these. A significant reduction in normalized Chao1 diversity was observed in multiple sclerosis patients versus controls.

The CDR3 is made up of 13 amino acids. Germline values: CDR1 SQVTM, CDR2 ANQGSEA. With 6 bases removed from V and 3 bases from J, the gap between germline ends came to 14 bases. This sequence joins TRBV29-1 and TRBJ2-5, with a tentative D call TRBD1 (6 bases). The receptor comes from a girl aged 10 to 17 with multiple sclerosis. Sequencing used blood. CDR3 bases: TGCAGCGTGGAACAGGGATTGGAAGAGACCCAGTACTTC. It yields the protein CSVEQGLEETQYF.